The source of this TCR beta chain is a study of tumor and adjacent non-tumor tissue in lung cancer. Background on the study: Stage I to III disease affected 10 men and roughly five women aged 31 to 76. Some 4.2 million productive TCRbeta reads were obtained per sample on average. General study results and limits: Compared with tumor, normal lung showed significantly lower TCR diversity.

The template was RNA from unsorted bulk tissue. With regard to this clonotype: Its antigen is not identified. A read error may be the cause here, since a much bigger clone is one base away.

The library came from three nested PCR rounds adapted from ARM-PCR protocols. TCRdb called the multiplex PCR reads again in MiXCR, with one record for every CDR3 protein. Among over 110,000 distinct CDR3 sequences, around 65% were seen once, and the ten largest hold about 18%. The CDR3 spans 13 residues. Germline V gene sequence: CDR1 MNHNS, CDR2 SASEGT. The sample was lung tumor tissue. This TCR was sampled from a man in his fifties or sixties with small cell lung cancer. The V call is TRBV6-1, the J call TRBJ2-7; D gene unclear. Here the CDR3 reads CASVVAGSYEEYF. CDR3 coding DNA: TGTGCCAGCGTGGTGGCAGGATCCTACGAGGAGTACTTC.